The next 16 T cell receptor beta chains were all read from a single sample in a study of PD-L1 blockade in urothelial cancer. Some clones are missing from TCRdb's copy, which holds only in-frame ones; the method was immunoSEQ multiplex PCR. The repertoire consists of tens of thousands of clones, with approximately 81% occurring once and the leading ten covering around 9.5%. The source was PBMCs, collected around atezolizumab (anti-PD-L1) treatment. These receptors were collected from a man aged 65-85 years with urothelial cancer.

V is TRBV7-9 and J is TRBJ1-1; 8 bases are shared with TRBD1. The CDR3 has 16 residues. Germline-derived CDR1 and CDR2 are SEHNR and FQNEAQ (reference sequence). Trimming cost V 5 bases and J 10 bases; bases outside gene matches: 18. CDR3 in amino acids: CASSPPEGTGLRAAFF. DNA of the CDR3: TGTGCCAGCAGCCCCCCCGAGGGGACAGGCCTAAGGGCAGCTTTCTTT.

The chain carries TRBV27 and TRBJ1-2; D unclear. CDR1 is MNHEY, CDR2 SMNVEV, per germline (reference sequence). Trimming stripped 2 bases from V and 3 bases from J, with 7 bases between. The CDR3 consists of 13 residues. CDR3 in DNA: TGTGCCAGCAGTTTAACTCGATACTATGGCTACACCTTC. This gives the protein CASSLTRYYGYTF.

A note on this clone: At one of its ends the junction is not consistent with the germline gene, which may arise from a read error. CDR3 DNA: TGTGCCAGCACTTTAACCGCCCGGACTAGCGGACCTAGCACAGATACGCAGTATTTT. The encoded protein is CASTLTARTSGPSTDTQYF. The rearrangement uses TRBV27 and TRBJ2-3; 10 bases align to TRBD2. In germline, CDR1 is MNHEY, CDR2 SMNVEV (reference sequence). The CDR3 totals 19 residues.

This clone was recorded once. CDR3 nucleotides: TGTGCCAGCAGTTCACTAAAGAGCTCGGGACTAGCGGGAAATGAGCAGTTCTTC. Translation gives CASSSLKSSGLAGNEQFF. This chain joins TRBV27 and TRBJ2-1, with 13 bases matching TRBD2. There are 18 residues in the CDR3. Losses at the gene ends were 4 bases for V and 7 bases for J; bases not matched to a gene: 13. Germline V gene data show CDR1 as MNHEY and CDR2 as SMNVEV (reference sequence).

This rearrangement joins TRBV7-9 to TRBJ2-5, with TRBD2 matching over 7 bases. CDR3 length: 18 amino acids. Germline CDR1 is SEHNR and CDR2 is FQNEAQ (reference sequence). Unmatched junction bases numbered 20, after V lost 6 bases and J lost 4 bases. CDR3 nucleotide sequence: TGTGCCAGCAGTTTTCCTACCCAGCCGGCGGGAGTGAGAGAGACCCAGTACTTC. It encodes CASSFPTQPAGVRETQYF.

The chain links TRBV7-9 to TRBJ1-1; no definite D call. The V gene lost 5 bases and the J gene lost 8 bases, with 18 bases spanning the gap. CDR3 size: 14 residues. Germline V gene data show CDR1 as SEHNR and CDR2 as FQNEAQ (reference sequence). CDR3 sequence reads: CASSNGLVATEAFF. CDR3 sequence (DNA): TGTGCCAGCAGCAACGGACTAGTCGCCACGGAAGCTTTCTTT.

The chain combines TRBV28 with TRBJ1-4; D is uncertain. With 6 bases removed from V and 4 bases from J, the gap between germline ends came to 9 bases. CDR1 MDHEN and CDR2 SYDVKM come from the germline V gene. The CDR3 loop spans 13 amino acids. The chain's CDR3 is CASRLAINEKLFF. CDR3 nucleotides: TGTGCCAGCAGGTTGGCCATTAATGAAAAACTGTTTTTT.

The V gene is TRBV27, the J gene TRBJ2-2; the D is unclear. This CDR3 has 12 residues. The V and J ends lost 6 bases and 9 bases respectively, with 11 bases between them. The germline V gene has CDR1 MNHEY and CDR2 SMNVEV (reference sequence). In nucleotides, the CDR3 is TGTGCCAGCAGAGCTGGTGGGCGGGAGCTGTTTTTT. Protein product: CASRAGGRELFF.

The rearrangement links TRBV7-8 to TRBJ1-1, with D possibly matching TRBD1 (6 bases). V shed 1 base and J shed 2 bases, with 11 bases lying between them. This CDR3 is built from 15 residues. Germline V gives CDR1 SGHVS, CDR2 FQNEAQ. The CDR3 region is CASSLEGEINTEAFF. CDR3 nucleotide sequence: TGTGCCAGCAGCTTAGAGGGGGAGATAAACACTGAAGCTTTCTTT.

The chain couples TRBV28 to TRBJ2-1; TRBD2 matches at 10 bases. Germline loops: CDR1 MDHEN, CDR2 SYDVKM. With V trimmed by 2 bases and J by 7 bases, 5 bases remained unmatched. The CDR3 spans 15 residues. CDR3 sequence reads: CASSLLAGVRNEQFF. The CDR3 DNA reads TGTGCCAGCAGTTTACTAGCGGGAGTTAGAAATGAGCAGTTCTTC.

V is TRBV6-5 and J is TRBJ1-1; unclear D gene. The CDR3 is 16 residues long. V was pared by 2 bases and J by 0 bases, with 13 bases between. In germline, CDR1 is MNHEY, CDR2 SVGAGI. In DNA, the CDR3 is TGTGCCAGCAGTTACATACAGCCTGATATGAACACTGAAGCTTTCTTT. Its protein product is CASSYIQPDMNTEAFF.

CDR3 residues: CASSPSANRQETQYF. Written as DNA, the CDR3 is TGCGCCAGCAGCCCCTCCGCTAATCGCCAAGAGACCCAGTACTTC. The chain couples TRBV5-1 to TRBJ2-5; no definite D call. The CDR3 sequence is 15 residues long. V lost 4 bases and J lost 1, with 14 bases in between. The germline gives CDR1 SGHRS, CDR2 YFSETQ. Based on the CDR3 plus reference TRBV5-1 and TRBJ2-5, the full variable domain is KAGVTQTPRYLIKTRGQQVTLSCSPISGHRSVSWYQQTPGQGLQFLFEYFSETQRNKGNFPGRFSGRQFSNSRSEMNVSTLELGDSALYLCASSPSANRQETQYFGPGTRLLVL.

The chain carries TRBV28 and TRBJ2-3; possible D gene TRBD2, 5 bases. V lost 3 bases and J lost 3, with 7 bases in between. Germline V gene data show CDR1 as MDHEN and CDR2 as SYDVKM. The CDR3 runs 13 residues. The DNA for the CDR3 is TGTGCCAGCAGTTTTCGGGGAACAGATACGCAGTATTTT. The encoded protein is CASSFRGTDTQYF.

The rearrangement links TRBV7-3 to TRBJ2-2; the D gene is possibly TRBD2 (5 bases). This CDR3 is built from 15 residues. Germline-derived CDR1 and CDR2 are SGHTA and FQGTGA. Trimming took 4 bases from V and 1 from J, leaving 10 bases between them. The CDR3 protein is CASSYDGENTGELFF. Written as DNA, the CDR3 is TGTGCCAGCAGCTACGACGGGGAGAACACCGGGGAGCTGTTTTTT.

This chain uses TRBV10-1 with TRBJ2-7, with D tentatively TRBD1 (6 bases). The length of the CDR3 is 14 residues. V lost 0 bases and J 7 bases, leaving 13 bases between the germline ends. Germline CDR1 is WNHNN and CDR2 is SYGVQD (reference sequence). CDR3 region: CASSESAGDREQYF. For the CDR3, the DNA is TGCGCCAGCAGTGAGTCGGCAGGGGATCGGGAGCAGTACTTC.

This chain's CDR3 is CAIPGEGRTYEQYF. In nucleotides, the CDR3 is TGTGCCATACCCGGGGAGGGGAGGACCTACGAGCAGTACTTC. The chain joins TRBV7-9 to TRBJ2-7; TRBD2 matches at 7 bases. Germline lookup yields CDR1 SEHNR and CDR2 FQNEAQ (reference sequence). The CDR3 spans 14 residues. Trimming removed 10 bases from V and 2 bases from J; junction bases left unmatched: 11.